Each of the 23 T cell receptor beta chains below was sequenced from the same sample in a study of cytomegalovirus exposure and HLA in healthy donors. Amplification used 60 Vbeta primers and 13 Jbeta primers. This table comes from immunoSEQ multiplex PCR, and its TCRdb copy is limited to in-frame clones, with some not included. The sample contains about 150,000 clones, 82% of which appear only once. Material for sequencing was PBMCs. The source is a male donor in good health and CMV-seronegative.

In its sample, this clone was seen once. CDR3 bases: TGTGCCAGTAAGGTTAATCATCGGGACAGATACACTGAAGCTTTCTTT. Residues: CASKVNHRDRYTEAFF. This chain links TRBV19 with TRBJ1-1; 7 bases are a match to TRBD1. The CDR3 consists of 16 residues. Germline V gene data show CDR1 as LNHDA and CDR2 as SQIVND (reference sequence). The V and J ends lost 7 bases and 3 bases, in that order; junction bases with no gene match: 14.

V usage is TRBV19 and J usage is TRBJ2-2; perhaps TRBD2 as D (6 bases). Trimming shortened V by 3 bases and J by 6 bases, and 14 bases separated the two germline ends. This CDR3 is built from 15 residues. CDR1 is LNHDA, CDR2 SQIVND, per germline (reference sequence). This CDR3 is CASSMGGGSAGELFF. As DNA, the CDR3 is TGTGCCAGTAGTATGGGGGGTGGGAGCGCCGGGGAGCTGTTTTTT.

This chain connects TRBV18 to TRBJ2-5; TRBD2 agrees at 9 bases. Germline V gene lookup returns CDR1 KGHSH and CDR2 LQKENI. V trimming: 3 bases; J trimming: 2 bases; junction bases outside the gene matches: 4. CDR3 length: 15 amino acids. The CDR3 here is CASSPQRGAQETQYF. CDR3 bases: TGTGCCAGCTCACCCCAGCGGGGGGCTCAAGAGACCCAGTACTTC.

The chain links TRBV19 to TRBJ2-6; TRBD1 is a possible D gene (6 bases). Per the germline V gene, CDR1 is LNHDA and CDR2 is SQIVND (reference sequence). V lost 5 bases, J lost 2 bases, and 10 bases lay in between. The CDR3 contains 15 residues. CDR3 DNA: TGTGCCAGTAGTGTCGGACAGCCTGGGGCCAACGTCCTGACTTTC. Its translation is CASSVGQPGANVLTF.

The chain links TRBV5-1 to TRBJ1-1, with a tentative D call TRBD1 (6 bases). Germline CDR1 is SGHRS and CDR2 is YFSETQ. The CDR3 is 14 residues long. V lost 3 bases and J 5 bases, leaving 14 bases between the germline ends. The CDR3 nucleotides read TGCGCCAGCAGCTGGGGGCCCGGTGGGACTGAAGCTTTCTTT. This codes for CASSWGPGGTEAFF.

This sequence joins TRBV11-2 and TRBJ2-7; 7 nucleotides match TRBD2. This CDR3 spans 14 amino acids. The germline V gene has CDR1 SGHAT and CDR2 FQNNGV. The trim removed 3 bases at V and 2 bases at J, leaving 4 bases unmatched. The CDR3 protein is CASSFGGSPYEQYF. CDR3 DNA sequence: TGTGCCAGCAGCTTCGGGGGGTCTCCCTACGAGCAGTACTTC.

The chain couples TRBV7-2 to TRBJ2-5; perhaps TRBD1 as D (8 bases). The V end lost 1 base, the J end lost 4 bases, and 22 bases lay between the germline ends. CDR1 is SGHTA and CDR2 is FQGNSA in the germline V gene. This CDR3 comprises 18 residues. The CDR3 loop reads CASSLGPGGQGARETQYF. Written as DNA, the CDR3 is TGTGCCAGCAGCTTAGGGCCGGGGGGTCAGGGGGCGCGAGAGACCCAGTACTTC.

The chain joins TRBV27 to TRBJ2-4; 8 nucleotides line up with TRBD1. Germline CDR1 and CDR2: MNHEY and SMNVEV (reference sequence). V shed 5 bases, J shed 0 bases, and the junction held 6 bases outside the gene matches. CDR3 size: 16 residues. DNA of the CDR3: TGTGCCAGCAGTCCCGGACAGGGCCTAGCCAAAAACATTCAGTACTTC. This encodes CASSPGQGLAKNIQYF.

The genes are TRBV15 and TRBJ2-1; 9 positions match TRBD2. CDR3 size: 17 residues. The germline CDR1 and CDR2 sequences are LNHNV and YYDKDF (reference sequence). Trimming at V came to 0 bases and at J to 8 bases, leaving 11 bases not matched to a gene. The CDR3 DNA reads as TGTGCCACCAGCAGAGATCCAGCGGGAGGACCGGGGTATGAGCAGTTCTTC. This gives the protein CATSRDPAGGPGYEQFF.

The V call is TRBV4-2, the J call TRBJ2-3; 9 positions match TRBD2. This CDR3 region has 16 residues. With 1 base clipped from V and 5 bases from J, the junction kept 7 bases outside the gene matches. Germline lookup yields CDR1 LGHNA and CDR2 YNFKEQ. In nucleotides, the CDR3 is TGTGCCAGCAGCCAAGGTAGCGGGACTAGCTTAGATACGCAGTATTTT. Its translation is CASSQGSGTSLDTQYF.

The rearrangement links TRBV18 to TRBJ2-1; a possible D gene is TRBD1 (6 bases). Germline V lookup: CDR1 KGHSH, CDR2 LQKENI. Trimming took 6 bases from V and 4 from J, leaving 19 bases between them. The CDR3 length is 16 residues. The CDR3 loop is CASSRNRERAYNEQFF. The CDR3 coding sequence is TGTGCCAGCTCGCGAAACAGGGAAAGGGCATACAATGAGCAGTTCTTC.

The chain couples TRBV7-3 to TRBJ2-2, with TRBD1 identical over 8 bases. V lost 5 bases, J lost 5 bases, and 4 bases stayed unmatched. Germline CDR1 SGHTA, CDR2 FQGTGA. This CDR3 has 14 residues. The DNA of the CDR3 is TGTGCCAGCAGCGCCCACAGGGGGACCGGGGAGCTGTTTTTT. Encoded protein: CASSAHRGTGELFF.

This chain links TRBV19 with TRBJ1-1; no definite D call. There are 13 residues in the CDR3. Germline-derived CDR1 and CDR2 are LNHDA and SQIVND (reference sequence). The V end was cut by 5 bases, the J end by 1 base, with 8 bases between. DNA of the CDR3: TGTGCCAGTAGTTGGGCAGAGAACACTGAAGCTTTCTTT. Protein product: CASSWAENTEAFF.

J is TRBJ2-2 and V is TRBV6-6; D uncertain. Looked up from germline, CDR1 is MNHNY and CDR2 is SVGAGI (reference sequence). V was trimmed by 4 bases and J by 6 bases, leaving 18 bases between them. This CDR3 has 16 amino acids. CDR3 protein: CASSFTSRGQSGELFF. Written as DNA, the CDR3 is TGTGCCAGCAGTTTCACGTCACGCGGTCAATCCGGGGAGCTGTTTTTT.

The sample holds one count of this clone. V is TRBV28 and J is TRBJ1-6, with TRBD1 as a possible D gene (5 bases). Germline CDR1 reads MDHEN; CDR2 reads SYDVKM. The CDR3 totals 14 residues. V lost 6 bases and J 9 bases, leaving 15 bases between the germline ends. Here the CDR3 DNA reads TGTGCCAGCAGCATGGGGCAGGGAAGTTCACCCCTCCACTTT. Its translation: CASSMGQGSSPLHF.

The CDR3 DNA is TGTGCCAGCAGCGCCGGGGGGCAGGGCGAGCAGTACTTC. Translating gives CASSAGGQGEQYF. This rearrangement joins TRBV9 to TRBJ2-7; TRBD2 is a possible D gene (7 bases). Per the germline V gene, CDR1 is SGDLS and CDR2 is YYNGEE. CDR3 length: 13 residues. V was shortened by 3 bases and J by 6 bases, with 13 bases between the two germline ends.

The CDR3 is CASSLVGGLDYGYTF. The CDR3 region has the DNA TGTGCCAGCAGCTTAGTGGGCGGGCTGGATTATGGCTACACCTTC. The rearrangement links TRBV7-9 to TRBJ1-2; D is ambiguous. CDR1 SEHNR and CDR2 FQNEAQ come from the germline V gene (reference sequence). The V end was cut by 1 base, the J end by 5 bases, with 14 bases between. CDR3 length: 15 residues.

The V gene is TRBV5-1, the J gene TRBJ1-2, with TRBD1 identical over 9 bases. J was trimmed by 2 bases and V by 4 bases; bases with no gene match: 12. The germline V gene has CDR1 SGHRS and CDR2 YFSETQ. This CDR3 region has 17 residues. In nucleotides, the CDR3 is TGCGCCAGCAGCCCAAACCCGGGGACAGGGAAGAACTATGGCTACACCTTC. It encodes CASSPNPGTGKNYGYTF.

The chain couples TRBV19 to TRBJ1-1, with a weak D call TRBD1 (5 bases). Trimming stripped 4 bases from V and 0 bases from J, with 9 bases between. The germline V gene has CDR1 LNHDA and CDR2 SQIVND (reference sequence). This CDR3 region has 14 residues. CDR3 region: CASSTDSLNTEAFF. CDR3 DNA sequence: TGTGCCAGTAGTACCGACAGCTTGAACACTGAAGCTTTCTTT.

The chain couples TRBV6-4 to TRBJ1-2; tentative D call: TRBD1 (6 bases). Looked up from germline, CDR1 is MRHNA and CDR2 is SNTAGT. Trimming left V 6 bases short and J 4 bases short, with 21 bases between. There are 16 residues in the CDR3. The chain's CDR3 is CASSPETRTGFYGYTF. In DNA form, the CDR3 reads TGTGCCAGCAGCCCTGAGACTCGAACAGGGTTCTATGGCTACACCTTC.

This chain uses TRBV5-4 with TRBJ1-6; D gene unclear. Between the trimmed V and J ends, which lost 2 bases and 1 base, there was a span of 10 bases. The CDR3 is 16 residues long. Germline CDR1 is SGHNT and CDR2 is YYREEE (reference sequence). The CDR3 DNA reads as TGTGCCAGCAGCTTCGACCCGGGGTCCTATAATTCACCCCTCCACTTT. It codes for CASSFDPGSYNSPLHF.

The rearrangement links TRBV6-6 to TRBJ2-3, with D tentatively TRBD2 (6 bases). CDR3 length: 15 amino acids. Per germline, CDR1 MNHNY and CDR2 SVGAGI (reference sequence). Trimming pared 4 bases from V and 0 bases from J, leaving 11 bases between. CDR3 protein: CASSSLRGSTDTQYF. CDR3 nucleotides: TGTGCCAGCAGTTCCCTCCGGGGGAGCACAGATACGCAGTATTTT.

A single count supports this clone. This chain joins TRBV14 and TRBJ2-2, with TRBD2 as a possible D gene (6 bases). This CDR3 is 15 amino acids long. V was shortened by 1 base and J by 3 bases, with 9 bases between the two germline ends. The V gene's germline CDR1 is SGHDN and CDR2 FVKESK. As DNA, the CDR3 is TGTGCCAGCAGCCAAGGACCGGGGGACACCGGGGAGCTGTTTTTT. This codes for CASSQGPGDTGELFF.